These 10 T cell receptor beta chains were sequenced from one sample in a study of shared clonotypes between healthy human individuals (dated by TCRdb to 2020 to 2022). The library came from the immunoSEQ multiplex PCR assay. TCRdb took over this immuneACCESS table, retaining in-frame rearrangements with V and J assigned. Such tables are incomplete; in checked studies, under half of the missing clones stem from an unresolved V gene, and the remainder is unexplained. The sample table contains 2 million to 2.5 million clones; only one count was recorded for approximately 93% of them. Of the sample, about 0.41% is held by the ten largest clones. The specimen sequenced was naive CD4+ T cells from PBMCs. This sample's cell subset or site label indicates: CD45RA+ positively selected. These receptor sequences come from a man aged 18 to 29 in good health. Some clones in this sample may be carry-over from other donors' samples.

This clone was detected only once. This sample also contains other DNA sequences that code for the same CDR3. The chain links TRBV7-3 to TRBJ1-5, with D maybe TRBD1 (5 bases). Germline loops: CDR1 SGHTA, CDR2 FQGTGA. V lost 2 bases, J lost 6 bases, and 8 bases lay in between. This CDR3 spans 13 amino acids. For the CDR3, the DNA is TGTGCCAGCAGCTTAGGTGGGGGTCAGCCCCAGCATTTT. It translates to CASSLGGGQPQHF.

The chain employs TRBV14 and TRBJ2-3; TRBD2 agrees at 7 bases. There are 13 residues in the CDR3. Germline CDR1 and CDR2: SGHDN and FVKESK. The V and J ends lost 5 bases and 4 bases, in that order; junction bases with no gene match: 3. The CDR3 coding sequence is TGTGCCAGCAGCTCGGGGAGGGCAGATACGCAGTATTTT. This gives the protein CASSSGRADTQYF.

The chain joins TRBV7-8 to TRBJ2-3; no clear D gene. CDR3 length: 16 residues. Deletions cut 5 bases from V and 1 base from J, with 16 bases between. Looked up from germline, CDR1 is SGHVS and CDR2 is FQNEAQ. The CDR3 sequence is CASSMRGTIGTDTQYF. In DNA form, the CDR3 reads TGTGCCAGCAGCATGAGAGGCACTATAGGCACAGATACGCAGTATTTT.

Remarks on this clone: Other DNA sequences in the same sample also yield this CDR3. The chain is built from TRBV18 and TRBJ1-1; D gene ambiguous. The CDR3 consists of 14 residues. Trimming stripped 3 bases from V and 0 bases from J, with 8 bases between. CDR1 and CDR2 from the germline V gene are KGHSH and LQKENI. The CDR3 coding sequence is TGTGCCAGCTCACCCGGTGGGATGAACACTGAAGCTTTCTTT. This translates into CASSPGGMNTEAFF.

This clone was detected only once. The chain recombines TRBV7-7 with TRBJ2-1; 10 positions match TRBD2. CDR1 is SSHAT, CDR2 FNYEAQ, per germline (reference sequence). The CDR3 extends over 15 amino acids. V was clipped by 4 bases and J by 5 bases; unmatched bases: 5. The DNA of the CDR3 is TGTGCCAGCAGCTCGGGACTAGCGAGACACAATGAGCAGTTCTTC. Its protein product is CASSSGLARHNEQFF.

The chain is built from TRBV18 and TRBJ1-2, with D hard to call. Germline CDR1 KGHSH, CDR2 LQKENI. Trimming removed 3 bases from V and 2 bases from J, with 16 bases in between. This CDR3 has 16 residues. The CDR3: CASSPSADLSNYGYTF. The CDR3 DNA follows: TGTGCCAGCTCACCTTCAGCGGATCTCTCCAACTATGGCTACACCTTC.

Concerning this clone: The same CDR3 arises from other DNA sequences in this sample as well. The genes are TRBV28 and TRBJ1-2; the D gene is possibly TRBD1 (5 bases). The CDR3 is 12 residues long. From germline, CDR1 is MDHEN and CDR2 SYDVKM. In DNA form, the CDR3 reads TGTGCTACGGGCAGGGTAAACTATGGCTACACCTTC. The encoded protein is CATGRVNYGYTF.

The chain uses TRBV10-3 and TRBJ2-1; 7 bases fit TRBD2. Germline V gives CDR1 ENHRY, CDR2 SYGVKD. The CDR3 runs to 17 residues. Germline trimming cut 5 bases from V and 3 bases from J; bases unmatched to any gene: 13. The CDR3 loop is CAISPLFPGGGYNEQFF. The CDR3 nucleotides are TGTGCCATCAGTCCCCTATTTCCGGGAGGCGGCTACAATGAGCAGTTCTTC.

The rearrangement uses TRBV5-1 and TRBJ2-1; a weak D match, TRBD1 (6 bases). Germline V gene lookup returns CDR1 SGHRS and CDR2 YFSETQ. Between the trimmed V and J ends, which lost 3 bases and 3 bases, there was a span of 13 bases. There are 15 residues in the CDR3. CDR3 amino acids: CASSWGPRGYNEQFF. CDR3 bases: TGCGCCAGCAGCTGGGGGCCTAGGGGCTACAATGAGCAGTTCTTC.

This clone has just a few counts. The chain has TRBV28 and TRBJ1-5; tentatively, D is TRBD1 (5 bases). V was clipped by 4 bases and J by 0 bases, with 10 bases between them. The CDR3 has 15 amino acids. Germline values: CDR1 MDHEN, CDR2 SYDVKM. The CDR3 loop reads CASSSQQVSNQPQHF. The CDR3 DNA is TGTGCCAGCAGTTCCCAACAGGTTAGCAATCAGCCCCAGCATTTT.